This is a list of T cell receptor beta chains from one sample in a study of shared clonotypes between healthy human individuals. TCRdb's table, derived via immunoSEQ multiplex PCR, lists solely in-frame clones and lacks some. The data contain roughly 2.4 million clones, approximately 94% of them singletons. Sequenced material: naive CD4+ T cells sorted from blood. The receptors stem from a man in his late teens or twenties in good health. Both conserved end residues are part of each CDR3. A D gene is named only where the DNA matches it firmly. Expanded clones are given a class, and other clones once, few, many or no size at all.

J gene,D gene,V gene,clone size,CDR3 DNA,CDR3 protein
TRBJ1-3,-,TRBV4-1,-,TGCGCCAGCAGCCAAGAACTCTCTGGAAACACCATATATTTT,CASSQELSGNTIYF
TRBJ2-7,-,TRBV7-9,-,TGTGCCAGCAACTTTCTAGAGGGCGAGCAGTACTTC,CASNFLEGEQYF
TRBJ1-2,-,TRBV19,-,TGTGCCAGTAGTATGAAACAGGGAGATAACTATGGCTACACCTTC,CASSMKQGDNYGYTF
TRBJ1-6,-,TRBV2,few,TGTGCCAGCTACTCCTTTAATTCACCCCTCCACTTT,CASYSFNSPLHF
TRBJ1-1,-,TRBV27,-,TGTGCCAGCAGGATCGCGTTGGGTGGCACTGAAGCTTTCTTT,CASRIALGGTEAFF
TRBJ2-5,-,TRBV5-6,-,TGTGCCAGCAGCCTGCGGGAACCTCTTTTCGAGACCCAGTACTTC,CASSLREPLFETQYF
TRBJ1-1,TRBD1,TRBV7-9,-,TGTGCCAGCAGCCTAGACAGGGAACCTGAAGCTTTCTTT,CASSLDREPEAFF
TRBJ2-7,-,TRBV25-1,-,TGTGCCAGCAGTGATCCCCTCACGGGACACTACGAGCAGTACTTC,CASSDPLTGHYEQYF
TRBJ2-3,-,TRBV7-9,-,TGTGCCAGCAGACGACAGACAGATACGCAGTATTTT,CASRRQTDTQYF
TRBJ1-1,-,TRBV29-1,-,TGCAGCGTTGTGAGGGGGACTGAAGCTTTCTTT,CSVVRGTEAFF
TRBJ1-3,TRBD1,TRBV4-1,-,TGCGCCAGCAGCCAATCCGGACAGGGAGGAAACACCATATATTTT,CASSQSGQGGNTIYF
TRBJ1-1,TRBD1,TRBV30,once,TGTGCCGTAAGGAAAACAGGGGGCAACACTGAAGCTTTCTTT,CAVRKTGGNTEAFF
TRBJ2-6,-,TRBV5-8,-,TGTGCCAGCAGCTTGTCCAGGGGAGGCTCTGGGGCCAACGTCCTGACTTTC,CASSLSRGGSGANVLTF
TRBJ1-1,TRBD1,TRBV7-8,-,TGTGCCAGCAGCTTAGGGGGACAGGTGGGCACTGAAGCTTTCTTT,CASSLGGQVGTEAFF
TRBJ2-4,-,TRBV6-7,-,TGTGCCAGCACTGATGCCAGGGTCGAAAACATTCAGTACTTC,CASTDARVENIQYF
TRBJ2-7,-,TRBV7-8,-,TGTGCCAGCAGCTCGACTTCCGGGATTAGCTCCTACGAGCAGTACTTC,CASSSTSGISSYEQYF
TRBJ2-5,-,TRBV5-1,-,TGCGCCAGCAGCTTGGCGGAAGAGACCCAGTACTTC,CASSLAEETQYF
TRBJ2-7,TRBD2,TRBV5-1,-,TGCGCCAGCAGCTTGGGGACTAGCGGGAGCTTCTACGAGCAGTACTTC,CASSLGTSGSFYEQYF
TRBJ1-1,-,TRBV7-9,once,TGTGCCAGCAGCTTATCACTAACGACGGGTATTGAGACTGAAGCTTTCTTT,CASSLSLTTGIETEAFF
TRBJ1-1,-,TRBV4-3,-,TGCGCCAGCAGCCAAGGGGTCGTCTTAGAGACGAACACTGAAGCTTTCTTT,CASSQGVVLETNTEAFF
TRBJ2-5,-,TRBV5-1,-,TGCGCCAGCAGCTCCCAGGGTGAGACCCAGTACTTC,CASSSQGETQYF
TRBJ2-1,TRBD2,TRBV7-9,-,TGTGCCAGCAGCCCACCGGGACTAGCGGGAGCCATGGATGAGCAGTTCTTC,CASSPPGLAGAMDEQFF
TRBJ2-7,TRBD1,TRBV5-1,-,TGCGCCAGCAGCGATCAATCGACCGGGACAGGGTACAACGAGCAGTACTTC,CASSDQSTGTGYNEQYF
TRBJ2-7,TRBD1,TRBV27,-,TGTGCCAGCAGTTGGACAGGGGGTAAGTACGAGCAGTACTTC,CASSWTGGKYEQYF
TRBJ2-1,-,TRBV6-5,once,TGTGCCAGCAGTTACTCGGGGATCCCCTACAATGAGCAGTTCTTC,CASSYSGIPYNEQFF
TRBJ1-2,TRBD1,TRBV7-9,once,TGTGCCACCTCCCGGACAGGGTGGGACTATGGCTACACCTTC,CATSRTGWDYGYTF
TRBJ2-7,-,TRBV5-6,-,TGTGCCAGCAGCTCCAGCTGGACCTACGAGCAGTACTTC,CASSSSWTYEQYF
TRBJ2-7,-,TRBV5-4,-,TGTGCCAGCAGCACCTTACAGGGCCCCTACGAGCAGTACTTC,CASSTLQGPYEQYF
TRBJ1-2,-,TRBV6-6,-,TGTGCCAGCAGTGACCATAACTATGGCTACACCTTC,CASSDHNYGYTF
TRBJ1-3,TRBD1,TRBV13,-,TGTGCCAGCAGCTTTGACAGGGTGGCAGGAAACACCATATATTTT,CASSFDRVAGNTIYF
TRBJ2-7,-,TRBV27,-,TGTGCCAGCAGTTCCAGGGGTCCCTACGAGCAGTACTTC,CASSSRGPYEQYF
TRBJ1-2,TRBD1,TRBV29-1,once,TGCAGCGTTCGAGACAGGGAGTATGGCTACACCTTC,CSVRDREYGYTF
TRBJ2-5,-,TRBV18,-,TGTGCCAGCTCACCCACTAGCTCCACGTATGAGACCCAGTACTTC,CASSPTSSTYETQYF
TRBJ2-1,-,TRBV20-1,-,TGCAGTGCTAGAGGGAGGGAAGGACAGTTCTTC,CSARGREGQFF
TRBJ2-5,-,TRBV14,-,TGTGCCAGCAGCCAGGTGAGCGGCACTTTCCAAGAGACCCAGTACTTC,CASSQVSGTFQETQYF
TRBJ1-1,TRBD1,TRBV6-1,-,TGTGCCAGCAGCTGGACAGGGTTGAACACTGAAGCTTTCTTT,CASSWTGLNTEAFF
TRBJ1-6,-,TRBV6-6,-,TGTGCCAGCAGTACCGACAGGAGCTCCTATAATTCACCCCTCCACTTT,CASSTDRSSYNSPLHF
TRBJ1-1,TRBD1,TRBV20-1,-,TGCAGTGCCCCGACAGGGATCGAAGCTTTCTTT,CSAPTGIEAFF
TRBJ2-7,-,TRBV18,once,TGTGCCAGCTCATCGCAGGGGAGCGAGCAGTACTTC,CASSSQGSEQYF
TRBJ2-2,TRBD1,TRBV15,-,TGTGCCACCAGCAGAGACCTAAACTGGACAGGGCCCGGGGAGCTGTTTTTT,CATSRDLNWTGPGELFF
TRBJ2-7,TRBD1,TRBV10-3,-,TGTGCCACCTCCGGGACAGGATACGAGCAGTACTTC,CATSGTGYEQYF
TRBJ1-1,TRBD1,TRBV6-5,-,TGTGCCAGCAGTGGGACAGGGCCGATCCCTGAAGCTTTCTTT,CASSGTGPIPEAFF
TRBJ1-2,-,TRBV20-1,-,TGCAGTGCCCCGAGCCTCTATGGCTACACCTTC,CSAPSLYGYTF
TRBJ2-1,-,TRBV30,-,TGTGCCTGGAGTGGCGGATGGGGGGCCGGGAATGAGCAGTTCTTC,CAWSGGWGAGNEQFF
TRBJ2-7,-,TRBV9,-,TGTGCCAGCAGCGTGGACGGGAGCTCCTACGAGCAGTACTTC,CASSVDGSSYEQYF
TRBJ2-3,-,TRBV5-1,-,TGCGCCAGCAGCTTGGCCATGAGTACAGATACGCAGTATTTT,CASSLAMSTDTQYF
TRBJ1-6,-,TRBV19,-,TGTGCCAGTAGTATCGGGAGCTCCTATAATTCACCCCTCCACTTT,CASSIGSSYNSPLHF
TRBJ2-5,TRBD2,TRBV2,-,TGTGCCAGCGCAGCGGGAGTATCCCGGGAGACCCAGTACTTC,CASAAGVSRETQYF
TRBJ2-1,TRBD1,TRBV9,-,TGTGCCAGCAGCGTAGTCCCAGGGGGCAGACGCAATGAGCAGTTCTTC,CASSVVPGGRRNEQFF